What follows describes a single T cell receptor (beta chain). Its antigen is currently unknown. This sample is part of a study of T and B cells in COVID-19 patients. Study information: Recovered patients mostly had mild to moderate COVID-19 managed as outpatients. Overall study findings and caveats: Sorted SARS-CoV-2-responsive or tetramer+ T cells and CD4+, regulatory and CD8+ subsets were not yet sequenced.

V shed 3 bases, J shed 4 bases, and the junction held 5 bases outside the gene matches. The CDR3 runs to 15 residues. Germline V gene sequence: CDR1 KGHSH, CDR2 LQKENI. TRB rearrangements were amplified by multiplex PCR with BIOMED2 TRB-A/B primers. Via MiXCR, TCRdb re-called the multiplex PCR reads, giving one row per CDR3 protein. The table has about 23,000 distinct CDR3 sequences, just under 30% seen once. From blood, about 250-500 ng of genomic DNA served as TRB template. This TCR was recovered from a human donor who had recovered from COVID-19. Sequencing was performed on blood. The chain joins TRBV18 to TRBJ1-2, with TRBD1 matching over 10 bases. DNA of the CDR3: TGTGCCAGCTCACCTCCGGGACAGGGGCCCTATGGCTACACCTTC. Translating gives CASSPPGQGPYGYTF. The full variable domain, with the rest looked up from reference TRBV18 and TRBJ1-2, is NAGVMQNPRHLVRRRGQEARLRCSPMKGHSHVYWYRQLPEEGLKFMVYLQKENIIDESGMPKERFSAEFPKEGPSILRIQQVVRGDSAAYFCASSPPGQGPYGYTFGSGTRLTVV.